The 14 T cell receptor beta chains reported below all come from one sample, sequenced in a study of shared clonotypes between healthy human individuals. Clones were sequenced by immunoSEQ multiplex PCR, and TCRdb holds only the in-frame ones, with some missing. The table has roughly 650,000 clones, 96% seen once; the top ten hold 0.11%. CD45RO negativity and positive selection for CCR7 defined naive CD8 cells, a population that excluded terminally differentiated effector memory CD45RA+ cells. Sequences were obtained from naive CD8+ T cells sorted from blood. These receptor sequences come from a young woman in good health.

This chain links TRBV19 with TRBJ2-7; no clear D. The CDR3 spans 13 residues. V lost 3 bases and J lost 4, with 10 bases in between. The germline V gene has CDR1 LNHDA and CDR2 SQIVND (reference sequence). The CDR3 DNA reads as TGTGCCAGTAGTATGGCGGACCTTTACGAGCAGTACTTC. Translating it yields CASSMADLYEQYF.

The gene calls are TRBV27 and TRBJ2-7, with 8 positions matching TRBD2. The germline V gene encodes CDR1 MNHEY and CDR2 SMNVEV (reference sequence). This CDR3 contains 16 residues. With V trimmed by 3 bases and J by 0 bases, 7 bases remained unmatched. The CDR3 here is CASSLFSSGYSYEQYF. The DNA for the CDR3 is TGTGCCAGCAGTTTGTTCTCTAGCGGGTACTCCTACGAGCAGTACTTC.

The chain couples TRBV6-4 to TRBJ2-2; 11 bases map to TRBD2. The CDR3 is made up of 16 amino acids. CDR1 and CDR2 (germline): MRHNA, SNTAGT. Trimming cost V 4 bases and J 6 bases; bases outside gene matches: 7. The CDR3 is CASSASGRSDAGELFF. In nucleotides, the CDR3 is TGTGCCAGCAGTGCTAGCGGGAGGTCGGATGCCGGGGAGCTGTTTTTT.

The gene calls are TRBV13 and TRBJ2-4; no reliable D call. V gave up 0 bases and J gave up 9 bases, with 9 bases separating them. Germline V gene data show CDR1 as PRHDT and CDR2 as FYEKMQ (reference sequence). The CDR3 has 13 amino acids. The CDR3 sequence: CASSLGSSSIQYF. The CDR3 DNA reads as TGTGCCAGCAGCTTAGGTAGCAGCAGCATTCAGTACTTC.

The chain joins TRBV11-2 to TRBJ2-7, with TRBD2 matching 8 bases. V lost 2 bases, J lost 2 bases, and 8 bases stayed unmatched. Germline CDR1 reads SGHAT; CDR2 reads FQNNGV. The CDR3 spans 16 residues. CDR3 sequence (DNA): TGTGCCAGCAGCTTAACCCCGGGGGGGGGACCCTACGAGCAGTACTTC. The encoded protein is CASSLTPGGGPYEQYF.

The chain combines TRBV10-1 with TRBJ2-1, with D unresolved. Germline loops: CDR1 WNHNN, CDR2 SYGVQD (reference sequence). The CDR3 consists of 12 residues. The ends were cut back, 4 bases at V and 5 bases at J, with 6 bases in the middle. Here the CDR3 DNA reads TGCGCCAGCAGTGGGTTGCACAATGAGCAGTTCTTC. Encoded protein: CASSGLHNEQFF.

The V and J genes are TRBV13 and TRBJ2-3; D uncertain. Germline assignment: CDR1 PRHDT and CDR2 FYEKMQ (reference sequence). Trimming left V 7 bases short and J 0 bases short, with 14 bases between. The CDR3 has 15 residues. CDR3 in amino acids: CASNPPQSSTDTQYF. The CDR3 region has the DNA TGTGCCAGCAACCCCCCTCAATCTAGCACAGATACGCAGTATTTT.

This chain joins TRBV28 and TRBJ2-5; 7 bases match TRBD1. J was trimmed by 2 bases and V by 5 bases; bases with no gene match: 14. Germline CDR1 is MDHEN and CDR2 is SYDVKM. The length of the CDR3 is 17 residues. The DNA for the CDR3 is TGTGCCAGCAGTACAACCCGACAGGGCGCCGGGCAAGAGACCCAGTACTTC. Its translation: CASSTTRQGAGQETQYF.

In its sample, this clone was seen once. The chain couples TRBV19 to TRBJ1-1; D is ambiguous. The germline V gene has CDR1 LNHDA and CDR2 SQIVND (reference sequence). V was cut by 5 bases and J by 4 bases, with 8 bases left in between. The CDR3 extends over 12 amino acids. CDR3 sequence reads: CASSRYFTEAFF. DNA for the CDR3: TGTGCCAGTAGTCGGTACTTCACTGAAGCTTTCTTT.

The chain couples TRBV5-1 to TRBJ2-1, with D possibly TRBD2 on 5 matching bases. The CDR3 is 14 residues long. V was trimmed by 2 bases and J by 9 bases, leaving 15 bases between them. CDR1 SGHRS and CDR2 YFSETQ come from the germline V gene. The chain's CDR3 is CASSFGRARGEQFF. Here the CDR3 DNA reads TGCGCCAGCAGCTTCGGCCGGGCCCGGGGTGAGCAGTTCTTC. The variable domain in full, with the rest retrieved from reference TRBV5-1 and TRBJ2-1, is KAGVTQTPRYLIKTRGQQVTLSCSPISGHRSVSWYQQTPGQGLQFLFEYFSETQRNKGNFPGRFSGRQFSNSRSEMNVSTLELGDSALYLCASSFGRARGEQFFGPGTRLTVL.

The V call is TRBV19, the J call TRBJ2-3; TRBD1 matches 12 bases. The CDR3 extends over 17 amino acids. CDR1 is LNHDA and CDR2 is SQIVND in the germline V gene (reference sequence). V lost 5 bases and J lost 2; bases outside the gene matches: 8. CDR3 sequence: CASSVRDRGLFTDTQYF. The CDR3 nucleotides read TGTGCCAGTAGTGTTAGGGACAGGGGGCTTTTCACAGATACGCAGTATTTT.

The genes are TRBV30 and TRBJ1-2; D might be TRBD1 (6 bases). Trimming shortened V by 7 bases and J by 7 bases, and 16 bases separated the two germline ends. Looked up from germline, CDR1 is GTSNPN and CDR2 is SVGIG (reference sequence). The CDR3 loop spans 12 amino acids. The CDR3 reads CASGGREGGYTF. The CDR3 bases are TGTGCCTCCGGGGGCAGGGAAGGTGGCTACACCTTC.

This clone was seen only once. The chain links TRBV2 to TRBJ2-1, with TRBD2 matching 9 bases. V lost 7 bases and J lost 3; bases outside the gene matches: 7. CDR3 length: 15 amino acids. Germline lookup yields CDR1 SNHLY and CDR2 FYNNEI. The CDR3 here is CASTGGRALYNEQFF. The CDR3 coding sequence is TGTGCCAGCACCGGCGGGAGGGCCCTCTACAATGAGCAGTTCTTC. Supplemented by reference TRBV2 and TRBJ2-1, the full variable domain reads EPEVTQTPSHQVTQMGQEVILRCVPISNHLYFYWYRQILGQKVEFLVSFYNNEISEKSEIFDDQFSVERPDGSNFTLKIRSTKLEDSAMYFCASTGGRALYNEQFFGPGTRLTVL.

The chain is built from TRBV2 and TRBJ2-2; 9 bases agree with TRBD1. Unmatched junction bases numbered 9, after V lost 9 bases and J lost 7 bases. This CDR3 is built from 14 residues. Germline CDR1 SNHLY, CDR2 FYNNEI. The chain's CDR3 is CASLGQGVGGELFF. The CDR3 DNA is TGTGCCAGTCTGGGACAGGGCGTCGGCGGGGAGCTGTTTTTT.